The 3 T cell receptor beta chains below come from one sample, sequenced in a study of regulatory T cells in long-lasting Graves disease. The time point here: newly diagnosed GD, antithyroid drugs for less than 3 months. RNA isolated from PBMCs was used to make the TCR library. Library construction for TCR beta used iRepertoire HTBI primers and Arm-PCR of CDR3 regions. TCRdb independently ran MiXCR on the multiplex PCR reads; one entry per CDR3 protein. The data show roughly 220,000 distinct CDR3 sequences, 18% seen once. Sequencing was performed on peripheral blood mononuclear cells (PBMCs), taken at new diagnosis, from a patient treated with antithyroid drugs. The receptor set was obtained from a female donor with Graves disease.

This clonotype was found many times. The rearrangement uses TRBV19 and TRBJ2-1, with TRBD1 as a possible D gene (6 bases). This CDR3 has 14 residues. Deletions cut 5 bases from V and 8 bases from J, with 16 bases between. The germline V gene encodes CDR1 LNHDA and CDR2 SQIVND (reference sequence). For the CDR3, the DNA is TGTGCCAGTAGTCTAGGGCAGGGGAGTGATGAGCAGTTCTTC. It encodes CASSLGQGSDEQFF.

This clonotype has only a few counts. The chain carries TRBV6-2 or TRBV6-3 and TRBJ2-6; tentatively, D is TRBD2 (7 bases). The germline V gene encodes CDR1 MNHEY and CDR2 SVGEGT. The CDR3 extends over 13 amino acids. V was clipped by 7 bases and J by 8 bases, with 12 bases between them. The CDR3 is CASKGGSSNVLTF. The CDR3 DNA reads as TGTGCCAGCAAGGGGGGGTCGTCCAACGTCCTGACTTTC.

This clonotype was counted many times. The V and J genes are TRBV4-3 and TRBJ2-3, with TRBD2 identical over 9 bases. The CDR3 length is 18 residues. Trimming took 0 bases from V and 2 from J; bases not matched to a gene: 9. Germline lookup yields CDR1 LGHNA and CDR2 YSLEER. CDR3 in DNA: TGCGCCAGCAGCCAAGAATTGCCTAGCGGGAATACCACAGATACGCAGTATTTT. Its translation is CASSQELPSGNTTDTQYF.